A single sample is the source of the 8 T cell receptor beta chains below, sequenced in a study of T cells in tumors after PD-1 blockade (dated by TCRdb to the late 2010s). Library construction relied on the immunoSEQ multiplex PCR assay. TCRdb obtained this table from immuneACCESS and retained in-frame rearrangements with V and J assigned. These tables miss some clones; where compared with another copy, unresolved V genes account for less than half of the shortfall, and the remainder is unexplained. This sample holds almost 35,000 clones; 55% to 80% were observed only once. The leading ten clones occupy around 40% of the sample. Reading the label with the study, this specimen's time point is: after anti-PD-1 therapy. Sequenced here: PBMCs, sampled after anti-PD-1 treatment. Receptors were obtained from a human donor with basal cell carcinoma.

Here the CDR3 reads CASSPGGETIYF. Here the CDR3 DNA reads TGTGCCAGCAGCCCAGGGGGCGAAACCATATATTTT. This chain uses TRBV5-4 with TRBJ1-3, with TRBD1 matching over 8 bases. Germline V gene sequence: CDR1 SGHNT, CDR2 YYREEE (reference sequence). The CDR3 sequence is 12 residues long. The trim removed 4 bases at V and 10 bases at J, leaving 4 bases unmatched.

The genes are TRBV5-4 and TRBJ2-4, with 12 nucleotides matching TRBD1. Germline V gene sequence: CDR1 SGHNT, CDR2 YYREEE (reference sequence). The CDR3 runs 15 residues. J lost 7 bases, V lost 4 bases, and 6 bases had no gene match. CDR3 bases: TGTGCCAGCAGCCAGGGACAGGGGGCCAGGAACATTCAGTACTTC. Residues: CASSQGQGARNIQYF.

The chain has TRBV27 and TRBJ1-2, with D unclear. Germline CDR1 reads MNHEY; CDR2 reads SMNVEV (reference sequence). The CDR3 totals 14 residues. V was cut by 2 bases and J by 4 bases, with 11 bases left in between. Here the CDR3 reads CASSLGYGSYGYTF. For the CDR3, the DNA is TGTGCCAGCAGTTTAGGGTACGGGAGCTATGGCTACACCTTC.

Judged by abundance, this clone is medium-sized (0.01 to 0.1%). The gene calls are TRBV7-3 and TRBJ2-2; D uncertain. Germline V gene sequence: CDR1 SGHTA, CDR2 FQGTGA. Trimming took 4 bases from V and 1 from J, leaving 7 bases between them. The CDR3 covers 14 residues. In nucleotides, the CDR3 is TGTGCCAGCAGCTACTACGGGAACACCGGGGAGCTGTTTTTT. Its translation: CASSYYGNTGELFF. Based on the CDR3 plus reference TRBV7-3 and TRBJ2-2, the full variable domain is GAGVSQTPSNKVTEKGKYVELRCDPISGHTALYWYRQSLGQGPEFLIYFQGTGAADDSGLPNDRFFAVRPEGSVSTLKIQRTERGDSAVYLCASSYYGNTGELFFGEGSRLTVL.

The J gene is TRBJ2-3, the V gene TRBV7-2, with unresolved D. Trimming pared 7 bases from V and 1 base from J, leaving 6 bases between. Germline V gene data show CDR1 as SGHTA and CDR2 as FQGNSA. The CDR3 is 12 residues long. This CDR3 is CASKGGTDTQYF. The CDR3 DNA reads as TGTGCCAGCAAGGGTGGCACAGATACGCAGTATTTT.

The chain uses TRBV7-2 and TRBJ1-1, with TRBD1 matching over 7 bases. This CDR3 spans 15 amino acids. The germline CDR1 and CDR2 sequences are SGHTA and FQGNSA. The junction had 11 bases not matched to a gene; V was cut back by 5 bases and J by 5 bases. The DNA of the CDR3 is TGTGCCAGCAGCCCGAAAACGACAGGGAGGACTGAAGCTTTCTTT. The encoded protein is CASSPKTTGRTEAFF.

The chain has TRBV12-3 or TRBV12-4 and TRBJ1-2; D is ambiguous. Trimming pared 3 bases from V and 8 bases from J, leaving 10 bases between. The CDR3 runs 12 residues. CDR3 coding DNA: TGTGCCAGCAGTTTTAGTCTCGGGGGCTACACCTTC. Amino acid sequence: CASSFSLGGYTF.

J is TRBJ1-1 and V is TRBV4-1; D may be TRBD1 (6 bases). Germline V CDR1 and CDR2: MGHRA, YSYEKL. The CDR3 runs 14 residues. V lost 3 bases and J lost 0, with 8 bases in between. CDR3 residues: CASSQTGLNTEAFF. The CDR3 region has the DNA TGCGCCAGCAGCCAGACAGGCCTGAACACTGAAGCTTTCTTT.